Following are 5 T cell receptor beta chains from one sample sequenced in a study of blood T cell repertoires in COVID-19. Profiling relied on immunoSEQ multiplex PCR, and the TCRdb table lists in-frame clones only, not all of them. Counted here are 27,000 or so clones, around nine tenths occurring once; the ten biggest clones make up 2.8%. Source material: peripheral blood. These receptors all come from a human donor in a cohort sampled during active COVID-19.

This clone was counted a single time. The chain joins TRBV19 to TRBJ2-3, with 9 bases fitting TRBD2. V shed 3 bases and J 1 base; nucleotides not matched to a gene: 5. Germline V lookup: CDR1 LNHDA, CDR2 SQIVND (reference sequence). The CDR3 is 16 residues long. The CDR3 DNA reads TGTGCCAGTAGTATGCGGGGGGGCATCGGCACAGATACGCAGTATTTT. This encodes CASSMRGGIGTDTQYF.

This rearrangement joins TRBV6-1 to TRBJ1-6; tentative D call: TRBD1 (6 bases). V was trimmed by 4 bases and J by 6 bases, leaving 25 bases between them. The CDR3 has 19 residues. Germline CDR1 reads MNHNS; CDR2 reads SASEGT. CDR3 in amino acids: CASSGTGTLREGINSPLHF. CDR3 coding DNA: TGTGCCAGCAGTGGCACCGGGACACTACGGGAGGGTATTAATTCACCCCTCCACTTT.

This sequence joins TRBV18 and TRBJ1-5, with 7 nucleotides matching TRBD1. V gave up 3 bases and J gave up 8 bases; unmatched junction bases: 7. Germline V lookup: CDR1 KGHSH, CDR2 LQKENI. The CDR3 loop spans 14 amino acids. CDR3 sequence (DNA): TGTGCCAGCTCACCCAGACAGGGTGGAAAGCCCCAGCATTTT. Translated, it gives CASSPRQGGKPQHF. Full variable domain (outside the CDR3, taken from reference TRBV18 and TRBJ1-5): NAGVMQNPRHLVRRRGQEARLRCSPMKGHSHVYWYRQLPEEGLKFMVYLQKENIIDESGMPKERFSAEFPKEGPSILRIQQVVRGDSAAYFCASSPRQGGKPQHFGDGTRLSIL.

In nucleotides, the CDR3 is TGTGCCAGCAGCCTTGGACAGGGATGGACCGGGGAGCTGTTTTTT. Translating it yields CASSLGQGWTGELFF. This chain links TRBV14 with TRBJ2-2; 8 bases are a match to TRBD1. V lost 4 bases to trimming and J lost 5 bases; unmatched junction nucleotides: 6. Per the germline V gene, CDR1 is SGHDN and CDR2 is FVKESK. This CDR3 contains 15 residues.

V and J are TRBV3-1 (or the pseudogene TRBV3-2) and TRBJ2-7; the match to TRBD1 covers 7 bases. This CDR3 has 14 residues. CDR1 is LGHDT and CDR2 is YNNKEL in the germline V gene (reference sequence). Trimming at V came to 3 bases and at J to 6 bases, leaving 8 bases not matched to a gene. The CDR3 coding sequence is TGTGCCAGCAGCCAGAGGACAGGCGCGATCGAGCAGTACTTC. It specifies CASSQRTGAIEQYF.